The TCR beta chain described here comes from a study of T cell responses to AZD1222 COVID-19 vaccine. Clones were sequenced by immunoSEQ multiplex PCR, and TCRdb holds only the in-frame ones, with some missing. Of over 120,000 clones listed, 75% to 90% are singletons. CDR3 size: 13 residues. V was cut by 4 bases and J by 4 bases, with 10 bases left in between. Germline CDR1 is SGHAT and CDR2 is FQNNGV. The sample consisted of peripheral blood, taken on day 0 of AZD1222 vaccination. The receptor was isolated from an adult in good health. The rearrangement joins TRBV11-2 to TRBJ2-5; a weak D match, TRBD2 (5 bases). The CDR3 DNA follows: TGTGCCAGCAGCTCGGGATTTGGAGAGACCCAGTACTTC. It translates to CASSSGFGETQYF. Using reference TRBV11-2 and TRBJ2-5 for the parts outside the CDR3, the full variable domain is EAGVAQSPRYKIIEKRQSVAFWCNPISGHATLYWYQQILGQGPKLLIQFQNNGVVDDSQLPKDRFSAERLKGVDSTLKIQPAKLEDSAVYLCASSSGFGETQYFGPGTRLLVL.